This TCR beta chain was recorded in a study of CD8 T cells in Susac syndrome. TEMRA cells underwent FACS enrichment and CD8+ and CD4+ T cells underwent negative isolation. Reverse transcription used about 0.45 to 1 ug RNA and random hexamers. MiXCR, applied by TCRdb to the immunoSEQ multiplex PCR reads, yields one record per CDR3 protein. The sample consists of 180,000 or so distinct CDR3 sequences, around 96% of them appearing once. Germline CDR1 reads LGHDT; CDR2 reads YNNKEL (reference sequence). This CDR3 contains 14 residues. V was cut by 7 bases and J by 7 bases, with 19 bases left in between. This receptor was identified in a human donor with multiple sclerosis. The chain employs TRBV3-1 and TRBJ2-5; unclear D gene. The sample comprised CD4+ T cells from PBMCs. Here the CDR3 reads CASTDGAPWGTQYF. CDR3 nucleotide sequence: TGTGCCAGCACCGACGGAGCCCCCTGGGGGACCCAGTACTTC.